These 30 T cell receptor beta chains share one sample of origin, sequenced in a study of blood T cell repertoires in COVID-19 (dated by TCRdb to the early 2020s). Library construction relied on the immunoSEQ multiplex PCR assay. Imported from immuneACCESS, the table was reduced by TCRdb to in-frame sequences with V and J called. These copies leave out some clones; in studies compared against another copy, an unresolved V gene accounts for under half, and the cause of the remainder is not known. The sample table contains approximately 250,000 clones; only one count was recorded for 75% to 85% of them. The ten largest make up 4.5% to 6% of the sample. Sequenced: peripheral blood. Receptors were obtained from a middle-aged man with COVID-19, enrolled during active disease.

The V call is TRBV28, the J call TRBJ1-4; D gene uncertain. The CDR3 spans 14 residues. The V end was cut by 1 base, the J end by 2 bases, with 5 bases between. The germline CDR1 and CDR2 sequences are MDHEN and SYDVKM. The CDR3 bases are TGTGCCAGCAGTTTATACTTGACTAATGAAAAACTGTTTTTT. Translation: CASSLYLTNEKLFF.

This chain connects TRBV10-3 to TRBJ2-5, with 7 positions matching TRBD1. The J segment lost 5 bases and the V segment lost 5 bases, leaving 8 bases of the junction unmatched. CDR3 length equals 14 residues. CDR1 and CDR2 (germline): ENHRY, SYGVKD. The CDR3 protein is CAISNQRQGETQYF. The DNA of the CDR3 is TGTGCCATCAGTAATCAAAGACAGGGTGAGACCCAGTACTTC.

This chain links TRBV5-1 with TRBJ1-1, with TRBD1 matching 11 bases. Germline CDR1 SGHRS, CDR2 YFSETQ. The CDR3 loop spans 15 amino acids. The ends lost 3 bases at V and 4 bases at J; junction bases unmatched: 5. CDR3 sequence reads: CASSSEGTGGTEAFF. CDR3 coding DNA: TGCGCCAGCAGCTCGGAGGGGACAGGGGGCACTGAAGCTTTCTTT.

V and J are TRBV9 and TRBJ2-1, with D possibly TRBD2 on 5 matching bases. Trimming pared 4 bases from V and 9 bases from J, leaving 20 bases between. This CDR3 region has 15 residues. CDR1 and CDR2 from the germline V gene are SGDLS and YYNGEE. The CDR3 loop reads CASSRGDTIFIEQFF. Written as DNA, the CDR3 is TGTGCCAGCAGCCGGGGAGACACGATTTTTATTGAGCAGTTCTTC.

The chain carries TRBV18 and TRBJ1-5; perhaps TRBD1 as D (6 bases). The V and J ends lost 2 bases and 16 bases respectively, with 18 bases between them. The CDR3 length is 13 residues. Germline CDR1 reads KGHSH; CDR2 reads LQKENI. CDR3 loop: CASSPKEQGIRHF. The CDR3 DNA reads as TGTGCCAGCTCACCAAAAGAACAGGGTATACGCCATTTT.

This clone has just one count. V is TRBV7-2 and J is TRBJ1-5; D possibly corresponds to TRBD1 (5 bases). Germline CDR1 SGHTA, CDR2 FQGNSA. CDR3 length: 17 residues. Trimming took off 2 bases at V and 0 bases at J, with 14 bases between the two ends. The DNA for the CDR3 is TGTGCCAGCAGCTTACGGGGACTGGGTTATAGCAATCAGCCCCAGCATTTT. Translation: CASSLRGLGYSNQPQHF.

The rearrangement links TRBV7-6 to TRBJ2-2; TRBD1 is a possible D gene (6 bases). V shed 2 bases and J shed 6 bases, with 13 bases lying between them. The CDR3 loop spans 15 amino acids. Germline assignment: CDR1 SGHVS and CDR2 FNYEAQ. The CDR3 DNA reads as TGTGCCAGCAGCTTATTAGGGGGAAGCCCCGGGGAGCTGTTTTTT. Translating gives CASSLLGGSPGELFF. The entire variable domain, with the rest obtained from reference TRBV7-6 and TRBJ2-2, is as follows: GAGVSQSPRYKVTKRGQDVALRCDPISGHVSLYWYRQALGQGPEFLTYFNYEAQQDKSGLPNDRFSAERPEGSISTLTIQRTEQRDSAMYRCASSLLGGSPGELFFGEGSRLTVL.

The genes are TRBV27 and TRBJ2-3; a weak D match, TRBD2 (6 bases). Germline CDR1 and CDR2: MNHEY and SMNVEV (reference sequence). V lost 2 bases to trimming and J lost 0 bases, with 12 bases between them. The CDR3 extends over 16 amino acids. The CDR3 nucleotides read TGTGCCAGCAGTTTACACGGAGGGACTAGCACAGATACGCAGTATTTT. Protein sequence: CASSLHGGTSTDTQYF.

The chain recombines TRBV5-1 with TRBJ2-1; the match to TRBD2 covers 8 bases. The germline CDR1 and CDR2 sequences are SGHRS and YFSETQ. V was clipped by 1 base and J by 6 bases; unmatched bases: 6. CDR3 length: 15 amino acids. DNA for the CDR3: TGCGCCAGCAGCTTGCCGGCGGGGGGTGTCAATGAGCAGTTCTTC. Its translation is CASSLPAGGVNEQFF.

This clone was counted ten times or more. The genes are TRBV27 and TRBJ1-2, with D tentatively TRBD1 (5 bases). The CDR3 has 13 residues. CDR1 MNHEY and CDR2 SMNVEV come from the germline V gene (reference sequence). Trimming removed 1 base at V and 4 bases at J, with 7 bases between. The CDR3 bases are TGTGCCAGCAGTTTATTAGGGGCCTATGGCTACACCTTC. Amino acids: CASSLLGAYGYTF.

The J gene is TRBJ2-3, the V gene TRBV28; weak D call: TRBD1 (6 bases). CDR1 MDHEN and CDR2 SYDVKM come from the germline V gene. The CDR3 has 18 amino acids. With 5 bases removed from V and 0 bases from J, the gap between germline ends came to 21 bases. CDR3 region: CASSGFGGQMSSTDTQYF. Written as DNA, the CDR3 is TGTGCCAGCAGTGGGTTTGGGGGCCAAATGTCTAGCACAGATACGCAGTATTTT.

The CDR3: CASSLPGASRGNEQFF. The CDR3 region has the DNA TGTGCCAGCAGCTTACCTGGAGCGTCCCGGGGGAATGAGCAGTTCTTC. The rearrangement joins TRBV7-2 to TRBJ2-1; D is possibly TRBD2 (6 bases). From germline, CDR1 is SGHTA and CDR2 FQGNSA. CDR3 length equals 16 residues. Deletions cut 2 bases from V and 7 bases from J, with 18 bases between. The complete variable domain, with remaining parts taken from reference TRBV7-2 and TRBJ2-1, reads GAGVSQSPSNKVTEKGKDVELRCDPISGHTALYWYRQSLGQGLEFLIYFQGNSAPDKSGLPSDRFSAERTGGSVSTLTIQRTQQEDSAVYLCASSLPGASRGNEQFFGPGTRLTVL.

This chain connects TRBV5-1 to TRBJ2-5; 8 bases match TRBD2. The CDR3 covers 14 residues. Germline CDR1 reads SGHRS; CDR2 reads YFSETQ. J was trimmed by 5 bases and V by 5 bases; bases with no gene match: 8. CDR3 loop: CASRDGGAAETQYF. The CDR3 DNA reads as TGCGCCAGCAGGGACGGGGGGGCCGCCGAGACCCAGTACTTC.

This chain connects TRBV7-2 to TRBJ2-3; D is unclear. Germline values: CDR1 SGHTA, CDR2 FQGNSA. The V end was cut by 5 bases, the J end by 7 bases, with 16 bases between. The CDR3 contains 14 residues. CDR3 amino acids: CASSPPGPKNTQYF. The CDR3 coding sequence is TGTGCCAGCAGCCCACCGGGTCCCAAAAATACGCAGTATTTT. The full variable domain, its missing parts supplied by reference TRBV7-2 and TRBJ2-3, is GAGVSQSPSNKVTEKGKDVELRCDPISGHTALYWYRQSLGQGLEFLIYFQGNSAPDKSGLPSDRFSAERTGGSVSTLTIQRTQQEDSAVYLCASSPPGPKNTQYFGPGTRLTVL.

The V gene is TRBV7-2, the J gene TRBJ1-2; 8 bases fit TRBD1. Germline-derived CDR1 and CDR2 are SGHTA and FQGNSA. The V segment lost 4 bases and the J segment 4 bases; nucleotides outside the gene matches: 11. The CDR3 covers 16 residues. The CDR3 spells CASSSDRALRIYGYTF. CDR3 in DNA: TGTGCCAGCAGCTCGGACAGGGCGCTCCGTATCTATGGCTACACCTTC.

The chain uses TRBV15 and TRBJ1-1, with no clear D. V was trimmed by 0 bases and J by 0 bases, leaving 8 bases between them. This CDR3 spans 15 amino acids. Germline loops: CDR1 LNHNV, CDR2 YYDKDF (reference sequence). DNA for the CDR3: TGTGCCACCAGCAGAGAGCCAGTCATGAACACTGAAGCTTTCTTT. It translates to CATSREPVMNTEAFF.

This chain connects TRBV4-3 to TRBJ1-4; D possibly corresponds to TRBD1 (6 bases). The CDR3 loop spans 19 amino acids. CDR1 is LGHNA, CDR2 YSLEER, per germline. V was trimmed by 1 base and J by 8 bases, leaving 26 bases between them. In nucleotides, the CDR3 is TGCGCCAGCAGCCAAGTCTTCGAACAGGGATTACCGCAATGGGAAAAACTGTTTTTT. Translating it yields CASSQVFEQGLPQWEKLFF.

About this clone: At one boundary the junction diverges from the germline segment, which might be a read error. J is TRBJ2-5 and V is TRBV7-8; 7 bases align to TRBD1. Germline assignment: CDR1 SGHVS and CDR2 FQNEAQ. CDR3 size: 15 residues. DNA of the CDR3: TGTGCCAGCGGCTTAGCGCAGGGGGTAGGGGAGACCCAGTACTTC. The encoded protein is CASGLAQGVGETQYF.

The chain recombines TRBV2 with TRBJ2-7, with TRBD1 as a possible D gene (6 bases). CDR1 SNHLY and CDR2 FYNNEI come from the germline V gene. The CDR3 consists of 14 residues. V dropped 6 bases and J dropped 3 bases, with 15 bases sitting between them. The chain's CDR3 is CASRDLRDNYEQYF. CDR3 sequence (DNA): TGTGCCAGCAGGGACCTCCGGGACAACTACGAGCAGTACTTC.

The rearrangement uses TRBV2 and TRBJ1-2; possibly TRBD1 for D (6 bases). Per the germline V gene, CDR1 is SNHLY and CDR2 is FYNNEI. The V and J ends lost 7 bases and 4 bases respectively, with 13 bases between them. This CDR3 has 13 amino acids. CDR3 sequence: CASMRGGLYGYTF. The CDR3 DNA sequence: TGTGCCAGCATGAGGGGGGGCCTCTATGGCTACACCTTC.

The chain uses TRBV7-9 and TRBJ2-7, with D tentatively TRBD1 (7 bases). This CDR3 is 15 amino acids long. Trimming took 1 base from V and 2 from J, leaving 12 bases between them. Germline CDR1 SEHNR, CDR2 FQNEAQ (reference sequence). CDR3 in amino acids: CASSLGGRGAYEQYF. The CDR3 DNA reads TGTGCCAGCAGCTTAGGGGGCAGGGGGGCCTACGAGCAGTACTTC.

This chain connects TRBV19 to TRBJ2-7, with TRBD1 as a possible D gene (7 bases). The CDR3 has 14 residues. V lost 4 bases and J 2 bases, leaving 12 bases between the germline ends. Germline V gene data show CDR1 as LNHDA and CDR2 as SQIVND (reference sequence). The CDR3 loop is CASSSAGGPYEQYF. Here the CDR3 DNA reads TGTGCCAGTAGTAGCGCAGGGGGGCCCTACGAGCAGTACTTC.

The V gene is TRBV12-5, the J gene TRBJ1-1; weak D call: TRBD1 (6 bases). In germline, CDR1 is LGHNT, CDR2 FRNRAP. The V gene lost 7 bases and the J gene lost 10 bases, with 19 bases spanning the gap. This CDR3 comprises 13 residues. The CDR3 reads CASARAGAIGAFF. CDR3 coding DNA: TGTGCTAGTGCCCGGGCAGGGGCTATCGGAGCTTTCTTT.

The chain recombines TRBV5-1 with TRBJ2-2; 12 bases line up with TRBD2. The J segment lost 3 bases and the V segment lost 4 bases, leaving 7 bases of the junction unmatched. The CDR3 is 17 residues long. Germline V gives CDR1 SGHRS, CDR2 YFSETQ. CDR3 bases: TGCGCCAGCAGCATGACTAGCGGGGGACTTTACACCGGGGAGCTGTTTTTT. Translation gives CASSMTSGGLYTGELFF. The full variable domain, its missing parts supplied by reference TRBV5-1 and TRBJ2-2, is KAGVTQTPRYLIKTRGQQVTLSCSPISGHRSVSWYQQTPGQGLQFLFEYFSETQRNKGNFPGRFSGRQFSNSRSEMNVSTLELGDSALYLCASSMTSGGLYTGELFFGEGSRLTVL.

This chain links TRBV23-1 with TRBJ1-3, with 8 bases aligning to TRBD1. TRBV23-1 is recorded as an ORF, its role being uncertain. This CDR3 has 18 amino acids. V was clipped by 1 base and J by 0 bases; unmatched bases: 8. The CDR3 is CASSQLRAGGLSGNTIYF. The CDR3 DNA reads TGCGCCAGCAGTCAATTAAGGGCAGGGGGCCTCTCTGGAAACACCATATATTTT.

The chain's CDR3 is CASRTSGGANEQFF. DNA for the CDR3: TGTGCCAGTAGGACTAGCGGGGGGGCAAATGAGCAGTTCTTC. The gene calls are TRBV19 and TRBJ2-1, with 14 nucleotides matching TRBD2. V shed 6 bases, J shed 7 bases, and the junction held 2 bases outside the gene matches. Per germline, CDR1 LNHDA and CDR2 SQIVND (reference sequence). The CDR3 runs 14 residues.

J is TRBJ1-3 and V is TRBV11-2; TRBD1 matches 8 bases. The germline CDR1 and CDR2 sequences are SGHAT and FQNNGV. V lost 5 bases and J lost 2; bases outside the gene matches: 11. CDR3 length: 17 residues. The CDR3 sequence: CASSRGSLTGAGNTIYF. DNA of the CDR3: TGTGCCAGCAGCCGAGGTTCTTTGACAGGGGCTGGAAACACCATATATTTT.

The genes are TRBV5-5 and TRBJ1-2; 7 bases fit TRBD1. The germline CDR1 and CDR2 sequences are SGHKS and YYEKEE (reference sequence). The CDR3 loop spans 14 amino acids. Trimming took 0 bases from V and 4 from J; bases not matched to a gene: 3. CDR3 in DNA: TGTGCCAGCAGCTTGGCCCCAGGGGGCTATGGCTACACCTTC. Residues: CASSLAPGGYGYTF. Complete variable domain (other parts from reference TRBV5-5 and TRBJ1-2): DAGVTQSPTHLIKTRGQQVTLRCSPISGHKSVSWYQQVLGQGPQFIFQYYEKEERGRGNFPDRFSARQFPNYSSELNVNALLLGDSALYLCASSLAPGGYGYTFGSGTRLTVV.

The rearrangement uses TRBV6-5 and TRBJ1-2, with TRBD1 identical over 9 bases. Germline CDR1 and CDR2: MNHEY and SVGAGI. V trimming: 7 bases; J trimming: 7 bases; junction bases outside the gene matches: 13. CDR3 length equals 15 residues. CDR3 sequence: CASTISGTGSFGYTF. DNA for the CDR3: TGTGCCAGCACTATATCGGGGACAGGGTCCTTTGGCTACACCTTC.

This sequence joins TRBV6-2 or TRBV6-3 and TRBJ1-2, with a weak D call TRBD1 (5 bases). The CDR3 spans 17 residues. Trimming cost V 0 bases and J 3 bases, with 17 bases left between them. Germline V CDR1 and CDR2: MNHEY, SVGEGT. The CDR3 region has the DNA TGTGCCAGCAGTTACTCGGCAACAGCCAGGGTTGACTATGGCTACACCTTC. Protein: CASSYSATARVDYGYTF.